The TCR beta chain described here comes from a study of cytomegalovirus exposure and HLA in healthy donors. Study observations and caveats: There were reportedly fewer N-insertions in an Asian-associated ancestry cluster than the roughly 670-donor mean, in a later analysis. In a later analysis, compared with equally common non-associated chains, HLA-associated beta chains were more expanded.

PCR used 60 Vbeta primers and 13 Jbeta primers. Some clones are missing from TCRdb's copy, which holds only in-frame ones; the method was immunoSEQ multiplex PCR. The sample records hundreds of thousands of clones, roughly 82% being singletons. Details on this clone: Its antigen is still unknown.

Per germline, CDR1 PRHDT and CDR2 FYEKMQ (reference sequence). V lost 0 bases to trimming and J lost 6 bases, with 5 bases between them. This CDR3 contains 12 residues. This receptor was taken from a man aged 35 to 55 in good health and CMV-seropositive. Material for sequencing was PBMCs. V usage is TRBV13 and J usage is TRBJ1-1; D remains ambiguous. The CDR3 bases are TGTGCCAGCAGCTTAGGGGGCTCTGAAGCTTTCTTT. Translating gives CASSLGGSEAFF.